This T cell receptor beta chain came from a study of sequential checkpoint blockade in melanoma. This sample's treatment: randomized to nivolumab then ipilimumab (arm A) or the reverse (arm B). Generated by immunoSEQ multiplex PCR, the TCRdb table keeps only in-frame clones and is missing some. The table includes 15,000 or so clones, about 55% detected once. Sequencing was performed on CD8+ T cells sorted from blood (inferred from file names), taken from a patient given nivolumab and ipilimumab in sequence. Receptor source: a human donor with melanoma.

This clone was seen a handful of times. The chain employs TRBV28 and TRBJ1-2; 7 positions agree with TRBD1. CDR1 and CDR2 from the germline V gene are MDHEN and SYDVKM. The CDR3 length is 14 residues. The junction had 6 bases not matched to a gene; V was cut back by 2 bases and J by 6 bases. CDR3 in amino acids: CASSLGDRVHGYTF. CDR3 in DNA: TGTGCCAGCAGTTTAGGTGACAGGGTACATGGCTACACCTTC.